Below are 27 T cell receptor beta chains sequenced from a single sample in a study of T-cell memory formation after mild COVID-19. TCRdb itself ran the 5' RACE reads through MiXCR, one entry per CDR3 protein. The table shows about 290,000 distinct CDR3 sequences, with less than 20% occurring only once. Sequences were obtained from PBMCs or a T cell subset sorted from them (not recorded which). The receptor source for this set is a man younger than 35 who had mild COVID-19 (a few samples of this study predate the infection). Cell type and time point are not known.

CDR3 coding DNA: TGTGCCAGCAGCTTAGGATCGGCCAGGGCGTATGGCTACACCTTC. Its protein is CASSLGSARAYGYTF. The chain links TRBV7-2 to TRBJ1-2, with D perhaps TRBD1 (5 bases). In germline, CDR1 is SGHTA, CDR2 FQGNSA. The CDR3 consists of 15 residues. Trimming shortened V by 1 base and J by 5 bases, and 14 bases separated the two germline ends.

The J gene is TRBJ2-3, the V gene TRBV7-3, with D unclear. CDR1 SGHTA and CDR2 FQGTGA come from the germline V gene. Between the trimmed V and J ends, which lost 8 bases and 6 bases, there was a span of 12 bases. There are 12 residues in the CDR3. The CDR3 loop is CASGSAGDTQYF. The CDR3 bases are TGTGCCAGCGGCAGTGCTGGGGATACGCAGTATTTT.

The rearrangement links TRBV12-3 or TRBV12-4 to TRBJ2-3, with TRBD2 identical over 10 bases. The CDR3 contains 14 residues. The V and J ends lost 5 bases and 6 bases, in that order; junction bases with no gene match: 5. CDR3 sequence: CASSMSGRADTQYF. In DNA, the CDR3 is TGTGCCAGCAGTATGAGCGGGAGGGCTGATACGCAGTATTTT.

This chain uses TRBV11-2 with TRBJ2-3, with D possibly being TRBD2 (6 bases). The V gene lost 2 bases and the J gene lost 2 bases, with 17 bases spanning the gap. Germline V CDR1 and CDR2: SGHAT, FQNNGV. The CDR3 has 17 amino acids. CDR3: CASSLPLGGGITDTQYF. As DNA, the CDR3 is TGTGCCAGCAGCTTACCCCTAGGTGGGGGGATCACAGATACGCAGTATTTT.

In this sample, this clonotype turned up a few times. The rearrangement joins TRBV6-2 or TRBV6-3 to TRBJ2-3; D is ambiguous. Germline CDR1 is MNHEY and CDR2 is SVGEGT. The ends were cut back, 2 bases at V and 0 bases at J, with 6 bases in the middle. This CDR3 spans 14 amino acids. In nucleotides, the CDR3 is TGTGCCAGCAGTTACGTCAGGAGCACAGATACGCAGTATTTT. Protein: CASSYVRSTDTQYF.

V gene TRBV6-2 or TRBV6-3 combines with J gene TRBJ2-2; D is tentatively TRBD1 or TRBD2 (6 bases each). With 0 bases removed from V and 6 bases from J, the gap between germline ends came to 11 bases. This CDR3 spans 15 amino acids. Germline lookup yields CDR1 MNHEY and CDR2 SVGEGT. The CDR3 DNA reads as TGTGCCAGCAGTTACTCGTCCGGGGGCTCCGGGGAGCTGTTTTTT. Its translation is CASSYSSGGSGELFF.

The rearrangement uses TRBV9 and TRBJ2-5; weak D call: TRBD2 (5 bases). V was shortened by 0 bases and J by 4 bases, with 19 bases between the two germline ends. Germline assignment: CDR1 SGDLS and CDR2 YYNGEE. The CDR3 loop spans 17 amino acids. CDR3 nucleotide sequence: TGTGCCAGCAGCGTAGGAATGGACTGGAGGATACCAGAGACCCAGTACTTC. Translated, it gives CASSVGMDWRIPETQYF.

The chain recombines TRBV11-2 with TRBJ2-7; a weak D match, TRBD1 (5 bases). CDR1 SGHAT and CDR2 FQNNGV come from the germline V gene. This CDR3 is 13 amino acids long. V gave up 4 bases and J gave up 3 bases, with 10 bases separating them. The DNA of the CDR3 is TGTGCCAGCAGCTCCGGACATTACTACGAGCAGTACTTC. It codes for CASSSGHYYEQYF.

The V call is TRBV7-9, the J call TRBJ1-5; D ambiguous. Germline CDR1 and CDR2: SEHNR and FQNEAQ (reference sequence). The CDR3 totals 14 residues. Trimming removed 5 bases at V and 4 bases at J, with 12 bases between. The CDR3 spells CASSRSNSNQPQHF. The CDR3 coding sequence is TGTGCCAGCAGCCGCAGTAATTCAAATCAGCCCCAGCATTTT.

The chain is built from TRBV12-3 or TRBV12-4 and TRBJ2-7; TRBD1 agrees at 8 bases. With V trimmed by 5 bases and J by 6 bases, 9 bases remained unmatched. The CDR3 is 14 residues long. The CDR3 spells CASSPPDRVGEQYF. CDR3 DNA sequence: TGTGCCAGCAGTCCCCCGGACAGGGTGGGCGAGCAGTACTTC.

The CDR3 sequence is CAISDPTGGLGEQFF. CDR3 sequence (DNA): TGTGCCATCAGTGACCCGACAGGGGGCTTAGGTGAGCAGTTCTTC. The chain carries TRBV10-3 and TRBJ2-1; 10 positions agree with TRBD1. V shed 3 bases, J shed 9 bases, and the junction held 8 bases outside the gene matches. CDR3 length equals 15 residues. The V gene's germline CDR1 is ENHRY and CDR2 SYGVKD.

This clonotype was seen only a few times. The chain employs TRBV20-1 and TRBJ1-5; D gene unclear. This CDR3 has 16 amino acids. In germline, CDR1 is DFQATT, CDR2 SNEGSKA (reference sequence). V shed 1 base and J shed 3 bases, with 16 bases lying between them. The CDR3 reads CSARVSEPWDNQPQHF. DNA for the CDR3: TGCAGTGCTAGAGTGTCGGAGCCGTGGGACAATCAGCCCCAGCATTTT.

This sequence joins TRBV5-1 and TRBJ1-2; 9 bases line up with TRBD1. The CDR3 sequence is 14 residues long. V dropped 4 bases and J dropped 4; count of bases not matched to a gene: 5. Per the germline V gene, CDR1 is SGHRS and CDR2 is YFSETQ. In DNA, the CDR3 is TGCGCCAGCAGCGTGGACAGGGGAATCTATGGCTACACCTTC. As protein: CASSVDRGIYGYTF.

The rearrangement links TRBV2 to TRBJ1-2, with D maybe TRBD1 (5 bases). This CDR3 contains 14 residues. Germline values: CDR1 SNHLY, CDR2 FYNNEI. The ends were cut back, 8 bases at V and 4 bases at J, with 17 bases in the middle. The CDR3 nucleotides read TGTGCCAGCCACCCGGGACGCGGGAGCTATGGCTACACCTTC. Amino acid sequence: CASHPGRGSYGYTF.

This clonotype has only a few counts. The rearrangement joins TRBV18 to TRBJ2-1, with D possibly being TRBD1 or TRBD2 (5 bases each). CDR1 is KGHSH and CDR2 is LQKENI in the germline V gene. The CDR3 totals 13 residues. Trimming stripped 3 bases from V and 6 bases from J, with 9 bases between. CDR3 in amino acids: CASSPTRGNEQFF. The CDR3 bases are TGTGCCAGCTCACCTACGAGGGGCAATGAGCAGTTCTTC.

This clonotype occurred a few times. The chain is built from TRBV20-1 and TRBJ1-1; D remains ambiguous. The CDR3 has 15 residues. CDR1 and CDR2 (germline): DFQATT, SNEGSKA (reference sequence). V was cut by 3 bases and J by 1 base, with 15 bases left in between. The DNA for the CDR3 is TGCAGTGCTAGTATAGGGAGATTAGGGAACACTGAAGCTTTCTTT. This translates into CSASIGRLGNTEAFF.

This clonotype appeared a few times. The chain couples TRBV7-3 to TRBJ2-5, with 12 bases identical to TRBD2. Germline V gene sequence: CDR1 SGHTA, CDR2 FQGTGA. The V gene end was trimmed by 5 bases and the J gene end by 5 bases; junction bases not matched to a gene: 6. CDR3 length equals 15 residues. CDR3 residues: CASSPSGGAGETQYF. In DNA, the CDR3 is TGTGCCAGCAGCCCTAGCGGGGGGGCCGGGGAGACCCAGTACTTC. The full variable domain, completed using reference TRBV7-3 and TRBJ2-5, is GAGVSQTPSNKVTEKGKYVELRCDPISGHTALYWYRQSLGQGPEFLIYFQGTGAADDSGLPNDRFFAVRPEGSVSTLKIQRTERGDSAVYLCASSPSGGAGETQYFGPGTRLLVL.

The rearrangement uses TRBV12-3 or TRBV12-4 and TRBJ1-4; D unclear. The CDR3 consists of 14 residues. The ends were cut back, 4 bases at V and 8 bases at J, with 14 bases in the middle. The CDR3 coding sequence is TGTGCCAGCAGTTCCGGATTTGCGGGGGAAAAACTGTTTTTT. This codes for CASSSGFAGEKLFF.

This chain links TRBV24-1 with TRBJ2-1; the match to TRBD2 covers 13 bases. Germline V gene lookup returns CDR1 KGHDR and CDR2 SFDVKD. The CDR3 spans 13 residues. V lost 4 bases and J lost 13; bases outside the gene matches: 3. This CDR3 reads CATSDGLAGAQFF. CDR3 bases: TGTGCCACCAGTGACGGACTAGCGGGGGCCCAGTTCTTC.

There are many counts of this clonotype. At one end the junction does not follow the germline gene, possibly because of a read error. This chain joins TRBV7-7 and TRBJ1-3; D not certain. CDR3 length: 13 amino acids. Germline V gene sequence: CDR1 SSHAT, CDR2 FNYEAQ (reference sequence). CDR3 amino acids: CASSSSSGNTIYF. CDR3 nucleotides: TGTGCTAGCAGCTCCTCCTCTGGAAACACCATATATTTT. Drawing the rest from reference TRBV7-7 and TRBJ1-3, the complete variable domain is GAGVSQSPRYKVTKRGQDVTLRCDPISSHATLYWYQQALGQGPEFLTYFNYEAQPDKSGLPSDRFSAERPEGSISTLTIQRTEQRDSAMYRCASSSSSGNTIYFGEGSWLTVV.

The CDR3: CASSLGRESEQFF. The DNA for the CDR3 is TGTGCCAGCAGCTTAGGCAGGGAGTCGGAGCAGTTCTTC. The genes are TRBV7-3 and TRBJ2-1; either TRBD1 or TRBD2 may supply D (5 bases each). V was pared by 2 bases and J by 10 bases, with 12 bases between. CDR3 length: 13 amino acids. Looked up from germline, CDR1 is SGHTA and CDR2 is FQGTGA. Together with reference TRBV7-3 and TRBJ2-1, the CDR3 gives the full variable domain: GAGVSQTPSNKVTEKGKYVELRCDPISGHTALYWYRQSLGQGPEFLIYFQGTGAADDSGLPNDRFFAVRPEGSVSTLKIQRTERGDSAVYLCASSLGRESEQFFGPGTRLTVL.

This chain joins TRBV4-1 and TRBJ2-3; 11 bases are a match to TRBD2. J was trimmed by 1 base and V by 5 bases; bases with no gene match: 5. Germline loops: CDR1 MGHRA, CDR2 YSYEKL. CDR3 length equals 16 residues. CDR3 nucleotides: TGCGCCAGCAGCTACGGGACTAGCGGACGCACAGATACGCAGTATTTT. Its protein product is CASSYGTSGRTDTQYF.

The rearrangement joins TRBV5-1 to TRBJ1-1; D unresolved. The CDR3 length is 14 residues. In germline, CDR1 is SGHRS, CDR2 YFSETQ. Trimming shortened V by 2 bases and J by 4 bases, and 12 bases separated the two germline ends. The CDR3 DNA follows: TGCGCCAGCAGCTTACAAACAGTCGGCACTGAAGCTTTCTTT. Its translation: CASSLQTVGTEAFF.

Many counts were recorded for this clonotype. The chain employs TRBV20-1 and TRBJ1-5; D not resolved. Trimming left V 5 bases short and J 4 bases short, with 9 bases between. CDR1 is DFQATT and CDR2 is SNEGSKA in the germline V gene (reference sequence). This CDR3 comprises 12 residues. The CDR3 DNA reads as TGCAGTGCTGTTTCCGGGAATCAGCCCCAGCATTTT. This codes for CSAVSGNQPQHF.

CDR3 amino acids: CSARATDRVSEAFF. CDR3 coding DNA: TGCAGTGCTAGAGCGACCGACAGGGTCTCTGAAGCTTTCTTT. This sequence joins TRBV20-1 and TRBJ1-1; 7 bases map to TRBD1. CDR1 and CDR2 (germline): DFQATT, SNEGSKA (reference sequence). The J segment lost 6 bases and the V segment lost 1 base, leaving 8 bases of the junction unmatched. The CDR3 consists of 14 residues.

The chain recombines TRBV7-3 with TRBJ2-1; the D is unclear. The CDR3 loop spans 13 amino acids. Germline CDR1 reads SGHTA; CDR2 reads FQGTGA. V lost 5 bases, J lost 5 bases, and 10 bases lay in between. The CDR3 is CASSPARHNEQFF. For the CDR3, the DNA is TGTGCCAGCAGCCCCGCCCGGCACAATGAGCAGTTCTTC.

This clonotype was seen a few times. CDR3 DNA sequence: TGTGCCAGTGGACTGATCTCCTATAATTCACCCCTCCACTTT. Encoded protein: CASGLISYNSPLHF. J is TRBJ1-6 and V is TRBV27; D uncertain. Germline values: CDR1 MNHEY, CDR2 SMNVEV (reference sequence). This CDR3 region has 14 residues. Trimming stripped 9 bases from V and 0 bases from J, with 9 bases between.